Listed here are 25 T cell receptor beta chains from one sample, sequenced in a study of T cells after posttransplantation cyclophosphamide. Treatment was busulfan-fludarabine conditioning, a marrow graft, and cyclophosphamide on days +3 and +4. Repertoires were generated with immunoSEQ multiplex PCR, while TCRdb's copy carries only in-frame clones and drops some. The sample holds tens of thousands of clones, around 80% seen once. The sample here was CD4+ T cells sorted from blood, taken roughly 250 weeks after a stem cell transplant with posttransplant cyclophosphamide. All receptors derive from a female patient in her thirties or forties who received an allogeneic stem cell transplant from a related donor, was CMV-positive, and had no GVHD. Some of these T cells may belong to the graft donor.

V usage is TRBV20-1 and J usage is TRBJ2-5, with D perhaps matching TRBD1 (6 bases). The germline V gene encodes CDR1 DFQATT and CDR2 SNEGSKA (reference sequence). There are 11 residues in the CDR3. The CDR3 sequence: CSHRVGETQYF. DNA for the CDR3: TGCAGCCACAGGGTAGGGGAGACCCAGTACTTC.

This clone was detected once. CDR3 sequence reads: CASSPFVGGSTDTQYF. DNA for the CDR3: TGTGCCAGCAGCCCTTTTGTGGGGGGGAGCACAGATACGCAGTATTTT. The chain couples TRBV5-4 to TRBJ2-3; TRBD2 agrees at 7 bases. The CDR3 totals 16 residues. The germline V gene encodes CDR1 SGHNT and CDR2 YYREEE (reference sequence). J was trimmed by 0 bases and V by 4 bases; bases with no gene match: 8. Supplemented by reference TRBV5-4 and TRBJ2-3, the full variable domain reads ETGVTQSPTHLIKTRGQQVTLRCSSQSGHNTVSWYQQALGQGPQFIFQYYREEENGRGNFPPRFSGLQFPNYSSELNVNALELDDSALYLCASSPFVGGSTDTQYFGPGTRLTVL.

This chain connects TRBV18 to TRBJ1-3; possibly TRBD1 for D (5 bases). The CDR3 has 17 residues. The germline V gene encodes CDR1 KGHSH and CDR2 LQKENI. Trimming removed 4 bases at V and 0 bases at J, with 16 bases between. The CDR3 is CASSRQSAPPSGNTIYF. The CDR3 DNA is TGTGCCAGCTCACGACAGTCGGCTCCCCCCTCTGGAAACACCATATATTTT.

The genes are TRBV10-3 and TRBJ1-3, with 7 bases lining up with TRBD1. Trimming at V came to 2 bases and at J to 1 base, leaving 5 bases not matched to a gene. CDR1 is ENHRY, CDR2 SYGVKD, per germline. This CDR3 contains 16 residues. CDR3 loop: CAISETGTDSGNTIYF. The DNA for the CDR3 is TGTGCCATCAGTGAGACCGGGACAGATTCTGGAAACACCATATATTTT.

The CDR3 here is CASSIRQGTYEQYF. DNA for the CDR3: TGTGCCAGCAGCATCAGACAGGGCACCTACGAGCAGTACTTC. V gene TRBV7-6 combines with J gene TRBJ2-7; 7 nucleotides align to TRBD1. The germline V gene has CDR1 SGHVS and CDR2 FNYEAQ. This CDR3 has 14 residues. The V segment lost 5 bases and the J segment 2 bases; nucleotides outside the gene matches: 6.

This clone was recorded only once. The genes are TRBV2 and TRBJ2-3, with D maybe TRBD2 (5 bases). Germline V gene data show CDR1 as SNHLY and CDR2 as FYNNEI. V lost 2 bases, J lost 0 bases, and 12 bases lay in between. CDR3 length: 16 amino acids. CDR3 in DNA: TGTGCCAGCAGTGAAAACCTGGGGAGTAGCACAGATACGCAGTATTTT. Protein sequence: CASSENLGSSTDTQYF.

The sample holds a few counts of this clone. CDR3 protein: CASSTGGLNPGTGLDFF. As DNA, the CDR3 is TGTGCCAGTAGTACAGGGGGCCTTAATCCCGGGACAGGGCTAGATTTCTTT. The chain employs TRBV19 and TRBJ1-1; 9 nucleotides align to TRBD1. Germline-derived CDR1 and CDR2 are LNHDA and SQIVND (reference sequence). The CDR3 spans 17 residues. V dropped 4 bases and J dropped 13; count of bases not matched to a gene: 22.

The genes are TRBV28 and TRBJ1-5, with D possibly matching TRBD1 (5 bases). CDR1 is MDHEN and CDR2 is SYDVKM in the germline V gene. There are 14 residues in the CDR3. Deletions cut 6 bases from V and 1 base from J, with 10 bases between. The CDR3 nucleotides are TGTGCCAGCAGAGACAGTGGGAGCAATCAGCCCCAGCATTTT. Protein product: CASRDSGSNQPQHF.

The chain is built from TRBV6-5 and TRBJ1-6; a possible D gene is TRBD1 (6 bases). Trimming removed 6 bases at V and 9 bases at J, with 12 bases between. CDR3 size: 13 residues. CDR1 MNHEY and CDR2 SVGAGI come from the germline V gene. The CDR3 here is CASSKDRGSPLHF. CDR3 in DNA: TGTGCCAGCAGCAAGGACAGAGGTTCACCCCTCCACTTT.

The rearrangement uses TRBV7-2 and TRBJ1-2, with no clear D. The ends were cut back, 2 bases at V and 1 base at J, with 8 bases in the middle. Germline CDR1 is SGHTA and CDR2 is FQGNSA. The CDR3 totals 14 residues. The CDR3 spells CASSLPYSNYGYTF. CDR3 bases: TGTGCCAGCAGCTTACCTTACAGTAACTATGGCTACACCTTC.

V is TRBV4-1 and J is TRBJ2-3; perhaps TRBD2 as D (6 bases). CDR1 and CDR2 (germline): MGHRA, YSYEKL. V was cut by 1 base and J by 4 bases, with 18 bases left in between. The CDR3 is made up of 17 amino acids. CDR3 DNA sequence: TGCGCCAGCAGCCAAGGTACCGGGGCGGGGTGGGCAGATACGCAGTATTTT. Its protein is CASSQGTGAGWADTQYF.

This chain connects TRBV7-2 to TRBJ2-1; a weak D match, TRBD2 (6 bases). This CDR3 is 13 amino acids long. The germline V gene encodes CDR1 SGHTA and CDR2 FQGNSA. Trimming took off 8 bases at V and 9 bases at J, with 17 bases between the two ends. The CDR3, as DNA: TGTGCCAGCCACCTATGGGGGGTCCCTGAGCAGTTCTTC. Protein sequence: CASHLWGVPEQFF. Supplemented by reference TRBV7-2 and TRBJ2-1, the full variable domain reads GAGVSQSPSNKVTEKGKDVELRCDPISGHTALYWYRQSLGQGLEFLIYFQGNSAPDKSGLPSDRFSAERTGGSVSTLTIQRTQQEDSAVYLCASHLWGVPEQFFGPGTRLTVL.

CDR3 DNA: TGTGCCAGCGGCATAAGGGTTGTAGGGGGTACTGAAGCTTTCTTT. Its translation is CASGIRVVGGTEAFF. The chain uses TRBV7-9 and TRBJ1-1; TRBD1 might be the D (6 bases). The CDR3 runs to 15 residues. The germline V gene has CDR1 SEHNR and CDR2 FQNEAQ (reference sequence). V lost 8 bases, J lost 5 bases, and 21 bases lay in between. The full variable domain, in which reference TRBV7-9 and TRBJ1-1 provide the parts outside the CDR3, is DTGVSQNPRHKITKRGQNVTFRCDPISEHNRLYWYRQTLGQGPEFLTYFQNEAQLEKSRLLSDRFSAERPKGSFSTLEIQRTEQGDSAMYLCASGIRVVGGTEAFFGQGTRLTVV.

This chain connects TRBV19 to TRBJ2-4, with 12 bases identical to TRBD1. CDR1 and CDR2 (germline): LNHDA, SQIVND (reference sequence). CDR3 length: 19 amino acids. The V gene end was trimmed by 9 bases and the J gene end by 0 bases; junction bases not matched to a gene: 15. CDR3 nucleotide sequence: TGTGCCAGCTCCTTAACGGGACAGGGGGCCCTCTTAGCCAAAAACATTCAGTACTTC. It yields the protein CASSLTGQGALLAKNIQYF.

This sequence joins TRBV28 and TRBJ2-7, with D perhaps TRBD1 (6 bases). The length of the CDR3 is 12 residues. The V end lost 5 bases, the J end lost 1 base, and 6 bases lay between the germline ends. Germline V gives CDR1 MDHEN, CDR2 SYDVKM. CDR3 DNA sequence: TGTGCCAGCAGTCAGGGGTCCTACGAGCAGTACTTC. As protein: CASSQGSYEQYF.

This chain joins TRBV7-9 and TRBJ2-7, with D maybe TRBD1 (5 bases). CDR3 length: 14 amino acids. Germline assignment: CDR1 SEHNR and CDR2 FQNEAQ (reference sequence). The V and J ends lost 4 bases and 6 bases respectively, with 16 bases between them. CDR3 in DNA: TGTGCCAGCAGCTGGACACGCAGCTTGAGCGAGCAGTACTTC. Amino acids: CASSWTRSLSEQYF.

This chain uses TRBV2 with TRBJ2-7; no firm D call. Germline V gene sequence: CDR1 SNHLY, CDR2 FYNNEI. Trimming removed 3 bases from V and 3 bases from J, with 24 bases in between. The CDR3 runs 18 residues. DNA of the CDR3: TGTGCCAGCAGTGAGAGGAGATCCACACTCGGCTCCCGCTACGAGCAGTACTTC. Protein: CASSERRSTLGSRYEQYF.

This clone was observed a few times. The CDR3 DNA is TGCGCCAGCAGCCTAAGGGGAGAAGCTTTCTTT. It translates to CASSLRGEAFF. The gene calls are TRBV4-1 and TRBJ1-1; tentatively, D is TRBD1 (5 bases). Between the trimmed V and J ends, which lost 4 bases and 8 bases, there was a span of 8 bases. CDR3 length: 11 amino acids. Germline V CDR1 and CDR2: MGHRA, YSYEKL.

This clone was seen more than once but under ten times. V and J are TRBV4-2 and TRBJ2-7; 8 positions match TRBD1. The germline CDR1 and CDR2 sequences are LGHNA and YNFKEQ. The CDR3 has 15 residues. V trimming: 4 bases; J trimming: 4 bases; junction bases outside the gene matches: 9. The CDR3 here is CASSRTTGAGYEQYF. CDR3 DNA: TGTGCCAGCAGCCGAACGACAGGGGCGGGTTACGAGCAGTACTTC.

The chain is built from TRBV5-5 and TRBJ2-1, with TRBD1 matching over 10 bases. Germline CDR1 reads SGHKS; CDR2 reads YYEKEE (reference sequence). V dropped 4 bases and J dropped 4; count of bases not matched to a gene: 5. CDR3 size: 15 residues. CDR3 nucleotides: TGTGCCAGCAGCGCCGGGACAGGGGATTACAATGAGCAGTTCTTC. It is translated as CASSAGTGDYNEQFF. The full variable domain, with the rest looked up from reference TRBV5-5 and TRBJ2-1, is DAGVTQSPTHLIKTRGQQVTLRCSPISGHKSVSWYQQVLGQGPQFIFQYYEKEERGRGNFPDRFSARQFPNYSSELNVNALLLGDSALYLCASSAGTGDYNEQFFGPGTRLTVL.

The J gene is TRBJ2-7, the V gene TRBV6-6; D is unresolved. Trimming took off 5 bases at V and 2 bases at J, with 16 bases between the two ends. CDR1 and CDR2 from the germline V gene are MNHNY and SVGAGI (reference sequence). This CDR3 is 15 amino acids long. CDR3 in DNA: TGTGCCAGCAGTCCCCACCTCGAGCCCACCTACGAGCAGTACTTC. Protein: CASSPHLEPTYEQYF.

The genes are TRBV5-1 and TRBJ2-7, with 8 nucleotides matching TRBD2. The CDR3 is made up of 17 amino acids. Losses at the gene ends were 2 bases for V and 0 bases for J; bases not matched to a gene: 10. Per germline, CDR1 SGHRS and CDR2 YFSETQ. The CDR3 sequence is CASSFGWGAGVSYEQYF. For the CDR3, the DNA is TGCGCCAGCAGCTTTGGGTGGGGAGCGGGGGTCTCCTACGAGCAGTACTTC.

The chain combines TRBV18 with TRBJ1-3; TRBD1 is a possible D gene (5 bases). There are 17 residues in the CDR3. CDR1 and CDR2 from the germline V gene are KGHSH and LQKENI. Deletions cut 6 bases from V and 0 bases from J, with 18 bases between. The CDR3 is CASSPGTGTLSGNTIYF. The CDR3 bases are TGTGCCAGCTCCCCCGGTACAGGAACTCTCTCTGGAAACACCATATATTTT.

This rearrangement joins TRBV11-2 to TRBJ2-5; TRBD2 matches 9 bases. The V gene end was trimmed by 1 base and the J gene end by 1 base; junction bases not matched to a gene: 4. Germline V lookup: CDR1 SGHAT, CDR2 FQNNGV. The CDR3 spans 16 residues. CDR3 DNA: TGTGCCAGCAGCTTAGGAGCGGGGGGAACCCAAGAGACCCAGTACTTC. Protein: CASSLGAGGTQETQYF.

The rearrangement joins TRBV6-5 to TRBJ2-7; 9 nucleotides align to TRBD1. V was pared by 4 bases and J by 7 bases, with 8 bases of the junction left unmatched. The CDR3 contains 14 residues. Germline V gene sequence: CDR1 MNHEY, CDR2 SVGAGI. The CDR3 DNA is TGTGCCAGCAGTTCGGACAGGGGTTTCTCTGAGCAGTACTTC. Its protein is CASSSDRGFSEQYF.